Presented here are 18 T cell receptor beta chains from one specimen sequenced in a study of tumor-infiltrating lymphocytes in primary liver carcinoma. Making TCR beta cDNA involved around 500 ng total RNA and a constant-region primer. The TCR beta library was amplified through three nested multiplex PCR rounds in a modified ARM-PCR procedure. The study ran its first two PCR rounds for roughly 10 cycles each, using TRBV1-TRBV30 forward primers and a C-beta reverse primer. Via MiXCR, TCRdb re-called the multiplex PCR reads, giving one row per CDR3 protein. The repertoire holds 90,000 to 150,000 distinct CDR3 sequences, with roughly 70% as singletons. Unsorted bulk tissue of roughly 18-31 mg yielded co-extracted RNA and DNA. Specimen: tumor-adjacent normal liver tissue. The receptors originated from an older woman with primary liver carcinoma and hepatitis B virus infection.

The table lists this clonotype with many counts. The chain carries TRBV29-1 and TRBJ2-7; maybe TRBD1 (5 bases). Deletions cut 0 bases from V and 3 bases from J, with 6 bases between. Germline V gene sequence: CDR1 SQVTM, CDR2 ANQGSEA. The CDR3 runs to 12 residues. The chain's CDR3 is CSVEDTGYEQYF. CDR3 sequence (DNA): TGCAGCGTTGAAGATACAGGCTACGAGCAGTACTTC.

A word on this clonotype: Possible read error: a much larger clone is one base away. The chain links TRBV28 to TRBJ2-7, with D possibly TRBD2 on 6 matching bases. V was shortened by 8 bases and J by 9 bases, with 29 bases between the two germline ends. The CDR3 is 16 amino acids. The germline V gene has CDR1 MDHEN and CDR2 SYDVKM. CDR3 sequence reads: CASPVWREDVLTRQYF. CDR3 bases: TGTGCCAGCCCTGTATGGAGGGAGGATGTCCTAACGAGGCAGTACTTC.

This clonotype appeared a single time. The chain uses TRBV20-1 and TRBJ1-6, with 9 nucleotides matching TRBD1. The V gene's germline CDR1 is DFQATT and CDR2 SNEGSKA (reference sequence). J was trimmed by 9 bases and V by 0 bases; bases with no gene match: 9. The CDR3 contains 16 residues. CDR3 sequence reads: CSARDSVPGQGSPLHF. In DNA, the CDR3 is TGCAGTGCTAGAGATTCCGTCCCGGGACAGGGTTCACCCCTCCACTTT.

The sample holds a few counts of this clonotype. This clone may be a read error of a much larger clone one base away. The rearrangement uses TRBV12-3 or TRBV12-4 and TRBJ2-1, with TRBD2 matching 9 bases. V lost 11 bases, J lost 5 bases, and 7 bases stayed unmatched. This CDR3 region has 13 residues. CDR3 nucleotides: TGTGCCGGCATAGCGGGAGAGAACAATGAGCAGTTCTTC. Protein product: CAGIAGENNEQFF.

The chain uses TRBV20-1 and TRBJ2-7; possibly TRBD2 for D (5 bases). The ends were cut back, 0 bases at V and 0 bases at J, with 12 bases in the middle. The CDR3 is 15 residues long. The germline CDR1 and CDR2 sequences are DFQATT and SNEGSKA (reference sequence). CDR3 in amino acids: CSARDRPGSSYEQYF. The CDR3 region has the DNA TGCAGTGCTAGAGATAGGCCGGGAAGCTCCTACGAGCAGTACTTC.

Concerning this clonotype: The CDR3 does not end in the conserved phenylalanine or tryptophan, so this is likely a read error. J is TRBJ2-5 and V is TRBV11-2; TRBD2 matches at 8 bases. Germline loops: CDR1 SGHAT, CDR2 FQNNGV. The CDR3 consists of 15 residues. V gave up 9 bases and J gave up 0 bases; unmatched junction bases: 9. The CDR3 DNA is TGTGCCAGTGGACGGGGGGGGTGGTACCAAGAGACCCAGTACCCC. The encoded protein is CASGRGGWYQETQYP.

Many counts were recorded for this clonotype. The gene calls are TRBV6-5 and TRBJ1-1; D uncertain. The CDR3 is 15 residues long. The V end lost 7 bases, the J end lost 0 bases, and 15 bases lay between the germline ends. CDR1 is MNHEY, CDR2 SVGAGI, per germline. Written as DNA, the CDR3 is TGTGCCAGCACCCCTGCAAGCCCGATGAACACTGAAGCTTTCTTT. Translating it yields CASTPASPMNTEAFF.

For this clonotype: One base away lies a much larger clone, so this may be a sequencing read error. The V call is TRBV6-1, the J call TRBJ2-3, with 7 bases identical to TRBD2. The CDR3 is 12 amino acids. Germline values: CDR1 MNHNS, CDR2 SASEGT. The junction had 2 bases not matched to a gene; V was cut back by 8 bases and J by 3 bases. The CDR3 loop reads CASGRATDTQYF. CDR3 in DNA: TGTGCCAGCGGGAGGGCGACAGATACGCAGTATTTT.

Turning to this clonotype: A read error may produce the germline difference seen at one junction end. The CDR3 reads CASSLGNTGGLFF. CDR3 nucleotides: TGTGCCAGCAGCTTAGGGAACACCGGGGGGCTGTTTTTT. The V gene is TRBV7-9, the J gene TRBJ2-2; a possible D gene is TRBD2 (6 bases). Germline loops: CDR1 SEHNR, CDR2 FQNEAQ (reference sequence). The CDR3 consists of 13 residues.

This clonotype was recorded a few times. A much more abundant neighbour one base away suggests this may be a read error. As the CDR3 is not closed by the conserved phenylalanine or tryptophan, this likely results from a read error. The genes are TRBV24-1 and TRBJ2-1, with TRBD1 as a possible D gene (6 bases). This CDR3 spans 15 amino acids. The ends were cut back, 11 bases at V and 3 bases at J, with 19 bases in the middle. Germline values: CDR1 KGHDR, CDR2 SFDVKD. CDR3 DNA sequence: TGTGCCAGCAGAAGGGGGTCTGAGCTCTACAATGAGCAGTTCTCC. Translation gives CASRRGSELYNEQFS.

About this clonotype: One end of the junction varies from germline; a read error may be responsible. The genes are TRBV2 and TRBJ1-2, with D hard to call. From germline, CDR1 is SNHLY and CDR2 FYNNEI. CDR3 length: 14 residues. CDR3 sequence (DNA): TGTGCCGGCAGTTCGGGTAAAGGGTCTTTCGGCTACACCTTC. Its translation: CAGSSGKGSFGYTF.

This clonotype is medium-sized within its sample. The chain combines TRBV11-3 with TRBJ2-1; 11 bases map to TRBD2. Germline V CDR1 and CDR2: SGHNT, YENEEA. The trim removed 3 bases at V and 6 bases at J, leaving 10 bases unmatched. This CDR3 region has 17 residues. The CDR3 nucleotides are TGTGCCAGCAGCTTTCACGTATTAGCGGGAGGGCCCAATGAGCAGTTCTTC. Translation gives CASSFHVLAGGPNEQFF.

Many counts were recorded for this clonotype. The chain employs TRBV28 and TRBJ1-1; maybe TRBD1 (5 bases). The CDR3 has 16 residues. CDR1 and CDR2 (germline): MDHEN, SYDVKM. With 6 bases removed from V and 2 bases from J, the gap between germline ends came to 19 bases. The CDR3 sequence is CASRRAGLRRNTEAFF. The CDR3 DNA sequence: TGTGCCAGCAGAAGGGCAGGGTTAAGGAGAAACACTGAAGCTTTCTTT. The whole variable domain, remainder taken from reference TRBV28 and TRBJ1-1, is DVKVTQSSRYLVKRTGEKVFLECVQDMDHENMFWYRQDPGLGLRLIYFSYDVKMKEKGDIPEGYSVSREKKERFSLILESASTNQTSMYLCASRRAGLRRNTEAFFGQGTRLTVV.

Comments on this clonotype: No conserved phenylalanine or tryptophan ends this CDR3, so it is likely a read error. No DNA is shown, since the ends of the CDR3 on it are uncertain; the CDR3 is the one TCRdb lists. The gene calls are TRBV11-1 and TRBJ2-3. Inclusive of both ends, the CDR3 amounts to 14 amino acids. The germline gives CDR1 SGHAT, CDR2 FQDESV (reference sequence). The CDR3 here is CASSLRQCAEESHV.

Regarding this clonotype: One base away lies a much larger clone, so this may be a sequencing read error. The chain combines TRBV7-8 with TRBJ2-5, with D perhaps TRBD1 or TRBD2 (5 bases each). Germline-derived CDR1 and CDR2 are SGHVS and FQNEAQ. The CDR3 has 15 residues. Here the CDR3 reads CANSLPSRGAETQYF. The CDR3, as DNA: TGTGCCAACAGCTTACCCTCTCGAGGGGCAGAGACCCAGTACTTC.

This clonotype has only one observation. Lacking the conserved final phenylalanine or tryptophan, this CDR3 likely reflects a read error. It is unclear where the CDR3 begins or ends on the DNA, so no DNA is shown, and the CDR3 is as TCRdb lists it. This sequence joins TRBV11-2 and TRBJ2-6. The CDR3 spans 14 residues, counting both ends. CDR1 and CDR2 from the germline V gene are SGHAT and FQNNGV. This CDR3 reads CASSFEYGANVLTL.

Concerning this clonotype itself: Here the CDR3 omits its conserved ending phenylalanine or tryptophan, so a read error is the likely source. The chain uses TRBV29-1 and TRBJ1-2; tentative D call: TRBD1 (6 bases). The CDR3 extends over 11 amino acids. Germline CDR1 SQVTM, CDR2 ANQGSEA. Here the CDR3 reads CGVVGGRGYTL. The CDR3 region has the DNA TGCGGCGTTGTTGGGGGCCGGGGCTACACCCTC.

V usage is TRBV1 and J usage is TRBJ2-2; the table's D gene call, TRBD2, was not cross checked with the DNA. TRBV1 is a pseudogene. CDR3 length: 19 residues. The CDR3 DNA is TGCACTAGCAGCCAAGAATGCCCTTCGGGGGAGGGCCGAGACGGGGAGCTGTTTTTT. Its translation: CTSSQECPSGEGRDGELFF.